The source of this T cell receptor beta chain is a study of shared clonotypes between healthy human individuals. Looking at the study overall: With ages of 18 to 49, the donors were two women and a few men. Findings and limits, study-wide: Clonotypes not shared had lower generation probabilities than those common to all four donors.

Per the study methods: With immunoSEQ giving junction-only sequences and no quality scores, filtering differed. Sequencing was performed with immunoSEQ multiplex PCR; in TCRdb, only in-frame clones are kept and a portion is missing. That table gives V, J and clone size, and the DNA gave D and trimming. The table has millions of clones, about 92% seen once. Nashville, Tennessee was home to all donors, who were Caucasian adults. The table lists this clone with a count of one. Antigen: not known. V lost 0 bases and J 2 bases, leaving 14 bases between the germline ends. This CDR3 has 16 residues. Sequencing was done on a sample of naive CD4+ T cells from PBMCs. Subset in this sample: CD45RA+ positively selected. This clonotype was obtained from a man aged 18 to 29 in good health. Some clones in this sample may be carry-over from other donors' samples. This chain uses TRBV23-1 with TRBJ2-7; unclear D gene. TRBV23-1 counts as an open reading frame of uncertain function. DNA of the CDR3: TGCGCCAGCAGTCAATCAGTAAGTCTGATTACCTACGAGCAGTACTTC. Its translation is CASSQSVSLITYEQYF.